The present entry profiles one TCR beta chain with its context. This record belongs to a study of blood T cell repertoires in COVID-19. Study-wide background: Material from acute and convalescent COVID-19 was sourced from the United States, Italy and Spain. T cells, B-cell-depleted T cells, or PBMCs provided the cDNA or gDNA that served as material.

In the original workflow: Scientists estimated how many nucleated cells there were by amplifying reference gene primers. Assay used: immunoSEQ multiplex PCR; TCRdb lists only in-frame clones, some missing. The V and J calls and clone size come from that table; D and trimming were worked out from the DNA. The sample yields 100,000 to 150,000 clones, about 79% seen once. The receptor comes from a man aged 40-49 years with active or convalescent COVID-19. The sequencing input was peripheral blood.

The CDR3 sequence is CASSGGFEQFF. The CDR3 coding sequence is TGCGCCAGCAGCGGGGGGTTCGAGCAGTTCTTC. The rearrangement links TRBV5-1 to TRBJ2-1, with D perhaps TRBD2 (6 bases). CDR1 and CDR2 from the germline V gene are SGHRS and YFSETQ. The V gene lost 4 bases and the J gene lost 10 bases, with 9 bases spanning the gap. The CDR3 runs 11 residues. Filled out from reference TRBV5-1 and TRBJ2-1, the complete variable domain reads KAGVTQTPRYLIKTRGQQVTLSCSPISGHRSVSWYQQTPGQGLQFLFEYFSETQRNKGNFPGRFSGRQFSNSRSEMNVSTLELGDSALYLCASSGGFEQFFGPGTRLTVL.